This section outlines one TCR beta chain sequence together with its context. Original data processing: It was from reference gene primer amplification that nucleated cell counts were estimated. Measured with immunoSEQ multiplex PCR; TCRdb has only the in-frame clones, and not every one. V and J calls and clone size come straight from that table; D and trimming were deduced from the DNA. This table has a few hundred thousand clones, 70% to 90% appearing once. This sample is part of a study of blood T cell repertoires in COVID-19. Study at large: The samples span acute and convalescent COVID-19 from the United States, Italy and Spain. PBMCs, B-cell-depleted T cells, or T cells provided the cDNA or gDNA that made up the material.

This CDR3 spans 14 amino acids. Deletions cut 3 bases from V and 11 bases from J, with 15 bases between. The germline CDR1 and CDR2 sequences are SGHDT and YYEEEE. The sequenced sample consisted of peripheral blood. The clonotype comes from a man in his fifties or sixties who had recovered from COVID-19. The rearrangement joins TRBV5-6 to TRBJ1-6, with D perhaps matching TRBD1 (5 bases). CDR3 in amino acids: CASSSGTSGTPLHF. The CDR3 DNA reads as TGTGCCAGCAGCTCCGGGACTAGTGGGACACCCCTCCACTTT.